The present T cell receptor beta chain was sequenced within a study of T cells in localized non-small cell lung cancer. Whole-study results and caveats: In uninvolved adjacent lung, T cell clonality reached its highest value, exceeding tumor.

Trimming shortened V by 5 bases and J by 3 bases, and 11 bases separated the two germline ends. This CDR3 is built from 14 residues. Per germline, CDR1 SGHTA and CDR2 FQGNSA. This clone was found a few times. Its specificity is not known. Sequencing used immunoSEQ multiplex PCR; TCRdb keeps in-frame clones, though not all of them. The sample has approximately 70,000 clones; about four fifths are singletons. The TCR comes from a man aged 40 to 75 with stage II lung adenocarcinoma. Sample: PBMCs, taken before any cancer treatment. V gene TRBV7-2 combines with J gene TRBJ1-5, with a weak D call TRBD1 (6 bases). The chain's CDR3 is CASSPGGHNQPQHF. CDR3 in DNA: TGTGCCAGCAGCCCGGGGGGCCACAATCAGCCCCAGCATTTT.